This T cell receptor (beta chain) was recovered during a study of T cell changes during pregnancy in multiple sclerosis. This table comes from immunoSEQ multiplex PCR, and its TCRdb copy is limited to in-frame clones, with some not included. The repertoire consists of some 80,000 clones, with about 91% occurring once and the leading ten covering 2.6%. The CDR3 sequence is 14 residues long. V gave up 5 bases and J gave up 5 bases; unmatched junction bases: 3. The germline V gene encodes CDR1 MNHNY and CDR2 SVGAGI (reference sequence). The chain combines TRBV6-6 with TRBJ2-2, with 9 positions matching TRBD2. This clonotype was sampled from a female donor with multiple sclerosis, enrolled in a pregnancy study. The sample here was peripheral blood, taken before pregnancy. The CDR3, as DNA: TGTGCCAGCAGTGCGGGAGGGCGTACCGGGGAGCTGTTTTTT. Residues: CASSAGGRTGELFF.